A selection of T cell receptor beta chains follows, all from one sample in a study of blood T cell repertoires in COVID-19. The repertoire was sequenced with immunoSEQ multiplex PCR; TCRdb's copy has only in-frame clones and lacks some. The sample contains roughly 150,000 clones, approximately 90% of which appear only once. The sequencing input was peripheral blood. The receptors were gathered from a human donor in a cohort sampled during active COVID-19. The CDR3 runs from the conserved cysteine through the conserved F or W. Each record gives: D gene, J gene, clone size, V gene, CDR3 protein, CDR3 DNA. D genes are given only for firm matches. Clone size, where shown, is once, few, many, or a class for clones that have expanded.

. TRBJ1-6 . TRBV2 CASSEEWGGRSPLHF TGTGCCAGCAGTGAGGAATGGGGCGGAAGGTCACCCCTCCACTTT
. TRBJ1-5 . TRBV7-2 CASSYREQPQHF TGTGCCAGCAGCTACAGGGAACAGCCCCAGCATTTT
. TRBJ1-2 once TRBV5-6 CASSLGQNYGYTF TGTGCCAGCAGCTTGGGACAGAACTATGGCTACACCTTC
TRBD2 TRBJ2-7 . TRBV3-1/TRBV3-2 CASSLPLAGEGEQYF TGTGCCAGCAGCCTTCCACTAGCGGGAGAGGGCGAGCAGTACTTC
. TRBJ2-2 . TRBV6-4 CASSPLAGVRGTGELFF TGTGCCAGCAGTCCACTCGCCGGGGTCCGGGGTACCGGGGAGCTGTTTTTT
. TRBJ2-5 many TRBV21-1 CASSKVGRGGQETQYF TGTGCCAGCAGCAAAGTTGGCCGGGGGGGGCAAGAGACCCAGTACTTC
TRBD1 TRBJ1-2 . TRBV7-2 CASSLTGQGNYGYTF TGTGCCAGCAGCTTAACCGGACAGGGAAACTATGGCTACACCTTC
TRBD2 TRBJ2-7 . TRBV9 CASSVTSGTPEQYF TGTGCCAGCAGCGTGACTAGCGGGACCCCCGAGCAGTACTTC
. TRBJ2-7 . TRBV7-9 CASSLTSGYEQYF TGTGCCAGCAGCTTAACTTCAGGCTACGAGCAGTACTTC
. TRBJ1-1 . TRBV5-1 CASSFSMGTTREAFF TGCGCCAGCAGCTTTTCGATGGGGACAACTCGTGAAGCTTTCTTT
. TRBJ1-2 . TRBV5-4 CASSSGVNYGYTF TGTGCCAGCAGCTCGGGGGTTAACTATGGCTACACCTTC
. TRBJ2-5 . TRBV12-3/TRBV12-4 CASSLWRRETQYF TGTGCCAGCAGTTTATGGCGCAGGGAGACCCAGTACTTC
TRBD1 TRBJ1-1 . TRBV29-1 CSAQGAGTEAFF TGCAGCGCCCAGGGGGCGGGCACTGAAGCTTTCTTT
TRBD1 TRBJ1-4 . TRBV28 CASRGGTGRSIEKLFF TGTGCCAGCAGGGGGGGGACAGGGCGATCCATTGAAAAACTGTTTTTT
TRBD1 TRBJ1-1 . TRBV28 CASSLSPDRVNTEAFF TGTGCCAGCAGTTTATCCCCCGACAGGGTGAACACTGAAGCTTTCTTT
. TRBJ1-5 few TRBV19 CASSMRARALNQPQHF TGTGCCAGTAGTATGAGAGCCAGGGCATTGAATCAGCCCCAGCATTTT
TRBD1 TRBJ1-3 . TRBV7-2 CASSLHPRQGAIYF TGTGCCAGCAGCTTACACCCCCGACAGGGCGCCATATATTTT
. TRBJ1-2 . TRBV11-2 CASSLTGRGDYGYTF TGTGCCAGCAGCTTAACGGGGCGGGGGGACTATGGCTACACCTTC
. TRBJ2-7 . TRBV6-2/TRBV6-3 CASSSRLYEQYF TGTGCCAGCAGTTCACGTTTGTACGAGCAGTACTTC
TRBD2 TRBJ2-3 . TRBV11-1 CASSMTSGSLGDTQYF TGTGCCAGCAGCATGACTAGCGGGAGCTTAGGAGATACGCAGTATTTT
. TRBJ2-1 . TRBV3-1/TRBV3-2 CASSPYLASRYNEQFF TGTGCCAGCAGCCCCTACCTAGCGAGTCGCTACAATGAGCAGTTCTTC
. TRBJ1-3 few TRBV5-1 CASSLWRVDSGNTIYF TGCGCCAGCAGCTTGTGGAGGGTCGATTCTGGAAACACCATATATTTT
. TRBJ2-7 . TRBV19 CASSIGDRFLENEQYF TGTGCCAGTAGTATAGGCGACAGGTTTCTGGAAAACGAGCAGTACTTC
TRBD2 TRBJ2-2 . TRBV3-1/TRBV3-2 CATSSSGVGLRTGELFF TGTGCCACCTCGAGTAGCGGGGTAGGGCTTAGGACCGGGGAGCTGTTTTTT
. TRBJ2-3 . TRBV4-1 CASSSSPGSTDTQYF TGCGCCAGCAGCTCGTCCCCCGGGAGCACAGATACGCAGTATTTT
TRBD2 TRBJ2-3 . TRBV14 CASSQSTLALITDTQYF TGTGCCAGCAGCCAATCCACACTAGCGCTTATCACAGATACGCAGTATTTT
TRBD1 TRBJ2-1 . TRBV10-3 CAIDVRGRLGNLGSYNEQFF TGTGCCATCGACGTCAGGGGGAGATTGGGCAACCTGGGCTCCTACAATGAGCAGTTCTTC
. TRBJ1-6 . TRBV5-1 CASSLTGSYNSPLHF TGCGCCAGCAGCTTGACGGGCTCCTATAATTCACCCCTCCACTTT
. TRBJ1-2 . TRBV30 CAWLRGRDGYTF TGTGCCTGGTTGCGGGGCCGGGATGGCTACACCTTC
TRBD2 TRBJ2-7 . TRBV27 CASSSEAGGPHEQYF TGTGCCAGCAGTTCCGAAGCGGGAGGACCCCACGAGCAGTACTTC
TRBD1 TRBJ2-6 once TRBV7-2 CASSRDRLSGANVLTF TGTGCCAGCAGCCGGGACAGACTCTCTGGGGCCAACGTCCTGACTTTC
. TRBJ1-1 . TRBV11-2 CASSLETETEAFF TGTGCCAGCAGCTTAGAAACAGAAACTGAAGCTTTCTTT
TRBD2 TRBJ2-1 . TRBV24-1 CATSDLRGTSGRSSYNEQFF TGTGCCACCAGTGATTTGCGTGGGACTAGCGGGAGGAGCTCCTACAATGAGCAGTTCTTC
. TRBJ2-3 once TRBV7-9 CASSFSVTSTDTQYF TGTGCCAGCAGCTTTAGCGTTACTAGCACAGATACGCAGTATTTT
TRBD1 TRBJ1-1 . TRBV18 CASSRDRGAGTEAFF TGTGCCAGCTCAAGGGACAGGGGAGCGGGCACTGAAGCTTTCTTT
. TRBJ2-6 . TRBV29-1 CSVLPRHSGANVLTF TGCAGCGTCCTCCCCCGACACTCTGGGGCCAACGTCCTGACTTTC
. TRBJ2-7 . TRBV10-3 CAISEAGQVYEQYF TGTGCCATCAGTGAAGCGGGACAGGTCTACGAGCAGTACTTC
TRBD1 TRBJ2-7 . TRBV15 CATSREDRGSYEQYF TGTGCCACCAGCAGAGAGGACAGGGGGTCCTACGAGCAGTACTTC
. TRBJ1-2 . TRBV6-5 CASSYRGGSGYTF TGTGCCAGCAGTTACAGGGGGGGTAGCGGCTACACCTTC
. TRBJ2-7 few TRBV5-5 CASSLLRAGRREQYF TGTGCCAGCAGCCTATTGCGTGCAGGGCGACGCGAGCAGTACTTC